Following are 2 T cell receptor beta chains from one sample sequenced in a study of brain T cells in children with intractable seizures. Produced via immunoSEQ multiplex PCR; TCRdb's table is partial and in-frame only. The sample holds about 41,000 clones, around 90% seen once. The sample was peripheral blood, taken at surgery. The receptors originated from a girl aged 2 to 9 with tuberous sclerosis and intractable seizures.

This chain's CDR3 is CASRPPGLEHNEQFF. CDR3 bases: TGTGCCAGCAGGCCACCGGGACTAGAACACAATGAGCAGTTCTTC. V gene TRBV6-5 combines with J gene TRBJ2-1; the match to TRBD2 covers 8 bases. V was clipped by 6 bases and J by 5 bases; unmatched bases: 9. CDR1 is MNHEY and CDR2 is SVGAGI in the germline V gene. This CDR3 contains 15 residues.

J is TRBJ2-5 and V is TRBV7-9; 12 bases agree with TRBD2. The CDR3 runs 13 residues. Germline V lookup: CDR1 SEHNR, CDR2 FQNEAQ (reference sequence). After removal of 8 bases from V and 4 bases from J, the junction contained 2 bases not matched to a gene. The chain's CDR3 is CASVLAGGETQYF. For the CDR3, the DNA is TGTGCCAGCGTACTAGCGGGGGGAGAGACCCAGTACTTC. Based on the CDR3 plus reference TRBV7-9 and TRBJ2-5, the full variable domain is DTGVSQNPRHKITKRGQNVTFRCDPISEHNRLYWYRQTLGQGPEFLTYFQNEAQLEKSRLLSDRFSAERPKGSFSTLEIQRTEQGDSAMYLCASVLAGGETQYFGPGTRLLVL.